This TCR beta chain was profiled in a study of regulatory T cells in long-lasting Graves disease (dated by TCRdb to about 2021). For context, the study as a whole: Persistent Graves' disease was defined as persistently positive TSH receptor autoantibodies together with antithyroid drug treatment for over 5 years. Patients with persistent Graves' disease were compared with patients with newly diagnosed Graves' disease using TCR sequencing and RNA sequencing of peripheral blood. The study took place in China and was registered as a clinical trial. A total of about 35 samples underwent TCR sequencing, from around 13 patients with persistent Graves' disease and 20 or so patients with newly diagnosed Graves' disease. Persistent Graves' disease patients in the clinical cohort had taken antithyroid drugs for roughly ten years on average. Points the paper makes about the study in general: Compared with newly diagnosed patients, patients with persistent Graves' disease had lower TCR Shannon entropy and fewer highly expanded clones, which suggests clonal expansion. Persistent patients shared more public clonotypes among themselves (around 3,000) than newly diagnosed patients did (over 950). Sequencing and analysis were limited to the TCR beta chain. Preferential use of TRBV28, TRBJ1-2 and TRBJ2-5 was observed in persistent disease, whereas TRBV20-1 and TRBJ2-1 were favored in newly diagnosed disease. As a limitation, the authors acknowledged that the small sample size may reduce accuracy. The study examined only peripheral blood because the primary lesion, thyroid tissue, could not be accessed.

What this sample's time point label stands for: persistent/refractory GD, antithyroid drugs over 5 years with positive TRAb. RNA was extracted from PBMCs in TRIzol for both TCR sequencing and RNA sequencing. The diagnosis of Graves' disease followed American Thyroid Association guidelines. The patients came from an endocrinology department in Xi'an, China. Each patient gave 7.5 to 10 milliliters of peripheral blood, collected in an EDTA anticoagulant tube. Ficoll Paque Plus density gradient separation was used to isolate PBMCs, and no additional T cell sorting was done. An Agilent 2100 Bioanalyzer and agarose gel were used to check RNA quality, and a NanoDrop 2000 was used to measure RNA concentration. Library generation was performed with multiplex PCR. Sequencer: Illumina HiSeq 4000. To build TCR beta libraries, CDR3 regions were amplified by Arm-PCR using iRepertoire HTBI primers. Before sequencing, the PCR products went through gel purification. Concerning the study's data processing: Gene usage analysis of CDR3 amino acid clonotypes used the approximately 56 TRBV and some 15 TRBJ segments found across samples. COPE and FqMerger were used to merge the filtered high-quality paired reads into contigs. Contigs were aligned with BLAST to IMGT TRBV, TRBD and TRBJ reference genes, and CDR3 was defined per IMGT. Any clonotype with a frequency above 0.1% was counted as a highly expanded clone. Shannon entropy served as the measure of repertoire diversity, while the Gini coefficient captured V-J evenness. Public clonotypes were defined as clonotypes shared by more than one individual. TCRdb trimmed public reads at Q25 via fastp, called clones via MiXCR and kept in-frame beta chains. CDR3 protein duplicates are merged, each entry listing the most common genes and DNA. The V and J calls and clone size come from TCRdb's table, not from the authors' own analysis. Here the sample has a few hundred thousand distinct CDR3 sequences; 20% to 25% occur a single time. Together, the top ten hold 13% to 15% of the sample.

On this clonotype itself: Its antigen remains unidentified. The record has no base qualities; no much larger clone is one base away.

As encoded in the germline V gene (reference sequence), CDR1 is MNHEY while CDR2 is SMNVEV. V is pared back by 5 bases and J by 8 bases, with 13 bases lying between the germline termini. The CDR3 spans 13 residues, from the cysteine through the phenylalanine. Only the CDR3 DNA stays, 39 bases, in frame from base 1. The chain couples TRBV27 to TRBJ2-1; 6 matching bases give a weak D call of TRBD2. Sequencing used peripheral blood mononuclear cells (PBMCs), obtained when the disease was refractory, from a patient treated with antithyroid drugs. The sequence derives from a female donor with Graves disease. The CDR3 sequence is CASSLGRNYEQFF. The bases are TGTGCCAGCAGTCTTGGGAGGAACTATGAGCAGTTCTTC.